Sequencing of this T cell receptor beta chain was carried out in a study of OX40 agonist ivuxolimab in advanced cancers. Overall study context: Ivuxolimab is an agonistic anti-OX40 (CD134) antibody, and patients were treated with it. The study reported partial responses in three patients: one hepatocellular carcinoma, two cutaneous melanoma. While on treatment, patients had intravenous ivuxolimab at 0.01 to 10 mg/kg every 2 weeks. Whole-study results and caveats: Mean expanded clone counts were higher in CD8+ than CD4+ T cells.

Produced via immunoSEQ multiplex PCR; TCRdb's table is partial and in-frame only. The sample includes around 68,000 clones, about 89% of them seen just once. Concerning this clone itself: Its antigen is not identified.

The receptor comes from an adult with an advanced solid tumor such as melanoma, head and neck, liver or kidney cancer. The sample consisted of CD4+ or CD8+ T cells sorted from blood, taken in a trial of the OX40 agonist ivuxolimab.

CDR3 residues: CASGHRSSYEQYF. In nucleotides, the CDR3 is TGTGCCAGCGGACACAGAAGCTCCTACGAGCAGTACTTC. The J gene is TRBJ2-7, the V gene TRBV28; a possible D gene is TRBD1 (5 bases). This CDR3 is 13 amino acids long. Germline V gene lookup returns CDR1 MDHEN and CDR2 SYDVKM. Trimming cost V 8 bases and J 0 bases, with 11 bases left between them. The entire variable domain, with the rest obtained from reference TRBV28 and TRBJ2-7, is as follows: DVKVTQSSRYLVKRTGEKVFLECVQDMDHENMFWYRQDPGLGLRLIYFSYDVKMKEKGDIPEGYSVSREKKERFSLILESASTNQTSMYLCASGHRSSYEQYFGPGTRLTVT.